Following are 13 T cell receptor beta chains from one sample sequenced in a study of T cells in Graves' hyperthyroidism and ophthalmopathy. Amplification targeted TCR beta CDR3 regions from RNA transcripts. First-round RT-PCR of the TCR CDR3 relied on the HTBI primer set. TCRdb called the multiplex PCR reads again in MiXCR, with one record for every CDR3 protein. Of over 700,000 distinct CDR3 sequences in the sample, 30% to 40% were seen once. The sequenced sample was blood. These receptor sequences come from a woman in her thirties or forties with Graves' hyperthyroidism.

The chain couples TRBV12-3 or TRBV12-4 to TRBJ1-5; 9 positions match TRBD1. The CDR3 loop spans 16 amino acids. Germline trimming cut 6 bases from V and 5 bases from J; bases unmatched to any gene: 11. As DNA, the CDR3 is TGTGCCAGCAGATACCCGGGACAGGGTGGATATCAGCCCCAGCATTTT. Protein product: CASRYPGQGGYQPQHF.

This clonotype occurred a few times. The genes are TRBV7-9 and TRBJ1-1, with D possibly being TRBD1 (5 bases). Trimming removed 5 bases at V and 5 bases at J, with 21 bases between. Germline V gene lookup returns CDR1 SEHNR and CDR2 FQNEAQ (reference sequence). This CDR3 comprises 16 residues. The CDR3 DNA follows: TGTGCCAGCAGCGGCTTTGGGGGGGGGGGTTGGACTGAAGCTTTCTTT. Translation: CASSGFGGGGWTEAFF.

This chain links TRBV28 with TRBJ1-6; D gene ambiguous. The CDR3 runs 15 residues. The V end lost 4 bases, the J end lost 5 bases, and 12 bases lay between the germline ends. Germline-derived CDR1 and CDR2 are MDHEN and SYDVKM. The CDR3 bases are TGTGCCAGCAGTTCGGGAGGGCTCGATAATTCACCCCTCCACTTT. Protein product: CASSSGGLDNSPLHF.

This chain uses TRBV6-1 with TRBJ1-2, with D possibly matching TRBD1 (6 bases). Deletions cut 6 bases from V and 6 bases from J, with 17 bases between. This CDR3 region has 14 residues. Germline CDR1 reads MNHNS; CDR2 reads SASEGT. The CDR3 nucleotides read TGTGCCAGCAGACCCGACAGGTATATCGATGGCTACACCTTC. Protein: CASRPDRYIDGYTF.

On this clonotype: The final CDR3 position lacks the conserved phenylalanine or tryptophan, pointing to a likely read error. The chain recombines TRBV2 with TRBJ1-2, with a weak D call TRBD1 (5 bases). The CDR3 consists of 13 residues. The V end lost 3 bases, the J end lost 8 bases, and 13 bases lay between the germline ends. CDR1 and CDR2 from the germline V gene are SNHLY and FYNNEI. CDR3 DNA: TGTGCCAGCAGTGACAGGGCAAGAAGAGGCTACACCCTC. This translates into CASSDRARRGYTL.

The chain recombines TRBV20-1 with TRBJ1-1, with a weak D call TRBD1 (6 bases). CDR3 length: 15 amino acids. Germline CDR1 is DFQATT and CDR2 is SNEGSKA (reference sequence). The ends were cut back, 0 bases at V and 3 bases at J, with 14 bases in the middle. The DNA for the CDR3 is TGCAGTGCTAGAGATTACAGGGCCCGGGACACTGAAGCTTTCTTT. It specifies CSARDYRARDTEAFF.

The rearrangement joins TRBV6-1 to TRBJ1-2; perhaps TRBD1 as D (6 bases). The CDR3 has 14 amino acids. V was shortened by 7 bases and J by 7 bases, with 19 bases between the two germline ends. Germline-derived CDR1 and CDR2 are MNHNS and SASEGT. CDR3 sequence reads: CASINTNRESGYTF. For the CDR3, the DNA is TGTGCCAGCATCAACACAAACAGGGAATCTGGCTACACCTTC.

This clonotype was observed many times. The CDR3 coding sequence is TGCAGTGCCCTATCGCCTGGGGCCAACGTCCTGACTTTC. Residues: CSALSPGANVLTF. This sequence joins TRBV20-1 and TRBJ2-6, with D unresolved. V was cut by 6 bases and J by 2 bases, with 8 bases left in between. CDR1 and CDR2 (germline): DFQATT, SNEGSKA (reference sequence). The CDR3 consists of 13 residues.

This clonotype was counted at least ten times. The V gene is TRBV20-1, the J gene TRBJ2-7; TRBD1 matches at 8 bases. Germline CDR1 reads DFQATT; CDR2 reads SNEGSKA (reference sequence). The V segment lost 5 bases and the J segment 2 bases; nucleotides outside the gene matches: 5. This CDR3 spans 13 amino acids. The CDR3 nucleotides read TGCAGTGCTCGGACAGGGCACACCTACGAGCAGTACTTC. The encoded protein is CSARTGHTYEQYF.

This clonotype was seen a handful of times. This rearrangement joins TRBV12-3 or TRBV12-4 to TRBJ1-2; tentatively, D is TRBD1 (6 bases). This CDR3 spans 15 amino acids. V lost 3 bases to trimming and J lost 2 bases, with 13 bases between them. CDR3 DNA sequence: TGTGCCAGCAGTTTTACTGTACAGGGAAACTATGGCTACACCTTC. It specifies CASSFTVQGNYGYTF.

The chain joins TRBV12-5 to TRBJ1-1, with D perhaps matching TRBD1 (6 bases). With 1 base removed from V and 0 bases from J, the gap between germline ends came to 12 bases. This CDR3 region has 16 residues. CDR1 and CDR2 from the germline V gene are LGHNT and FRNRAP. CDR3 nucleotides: TGTGCTAGTGGTTTGGCCTCAGGGGTAATGAACACTGAAGCTTTCTTT. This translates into CASGLASGVMNTEAFF.

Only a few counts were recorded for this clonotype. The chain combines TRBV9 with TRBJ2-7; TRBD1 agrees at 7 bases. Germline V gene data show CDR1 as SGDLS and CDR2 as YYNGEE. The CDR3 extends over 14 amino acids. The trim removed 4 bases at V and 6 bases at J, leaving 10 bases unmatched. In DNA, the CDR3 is TGTGCCAGCAGCACATCCGGACAGGCCTCCGAGCAGTACTTC. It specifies CASSTSGQASEQYF.

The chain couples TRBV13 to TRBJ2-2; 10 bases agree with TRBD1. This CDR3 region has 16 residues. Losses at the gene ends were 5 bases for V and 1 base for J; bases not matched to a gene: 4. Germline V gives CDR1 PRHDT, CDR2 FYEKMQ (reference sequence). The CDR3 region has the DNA TGTGCCAGCAGCGAGGGGGACAGGGGGAACACCGGGGAGCTGTTTTTT. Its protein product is CASSEGDRGNTGELFF.